This TCR beta chain was identified in a study of PD-1 blockade in classical Hodgkin lymphoma. The trim removed 0 bases at V and 6 bases at J, leaving 2 bases unmatched. This CDR3 spans 13 amino acids. CDR1 SEHNR and CDR2 FQNEAQ come from the germline V gene (reference sequence). No patient escaped relapse after autologous stem cell transplantation, and brentuximab vedotin exposure varied. This table comes from immunoSEQ multiplex PCR, and its TCRdb copy is limited to in-frame clones, with some not included. The table includes about 66,000 clones, 71% detected once. Study-level findings and limits: A significant rise in TCR diversity was seen by C4D1 for CD4+ cells but not for CD8+ cells.

A remark on this clone: The antigen is undetermined.

Sequenced material: peripheral blood mononuclear cells (PBMCs), taken before the second cycle of nivolumab. This TCR was sampled from a human donor with classical Hodgkin lymphoma. The V gene is TRBV7-9, the J gene TRBJ2-7; TRBD1 matches 7 bases. CDR3 DNA sequence: TGTGCCAGCAGCTTAGCAGGGGGCGGCGAGCAGTACTTC. Translating it yields CASSLAGGGEQYF.